Shown below are 26 T cell receptor beta chains from a single sample sequenced in a study of regulatory T cells in long-lasting Graves disease. Sample time point: persistent/refractory GD, antithyroid drugs over 5 years with positive TRAb. Researchers made the TCR library from RNA that was extracted from PBMCs. Arm-PCR of CDR3 regions and iRepertoire HTBI primers were used to build TCR beta libraries. A single record per CDR3 protein comes from TCRdb applying MiXCR to the multiplex PCR reads. Found here are roughly 450,000 distinct CDR3 sequences, less than 25% of them singletons; the top ten hold 7.8%. Source: peripheral blood mononuclear cells (PBMCs), taken when the disease was refractory, from a patient treated with antithyroid drugs. The receptors originated from a female donor with Graves disease.

At least ten counts were recorded for this clonotype. V usage is TRBV6-1 and J usage is TRBJ1-1; tentatively, D is TRBD1 (6 bases). The CDR3 extends over 11 amino acids. V was cut by 7 bases and J by 5 bases, with 8 bases left in between. The germline gives CDR1 MNHNS, CDR2 SASEGT. CDR3 coding DNA: TGTGCCAGCAAGAGGGGGACTGAAGCTTTCTTT. Translation gives CASKRGTEAFF.

The table lists this clonotype with many counts. V is TRBV6-2 or TRBV6-3 and J is TRBJ1-5; 7 positions agree with TRBD1. The CDR3 sequence is 15 residues long. V shed 11 bases and J 5 bases; nucleotides not matched to a gene: 15. CDR1 MNHEY and CDR2 SVGEGT come from the germline V gene. The CDR3: CAARGAGGSDQPQHF. The CDR3 DNA follows: TGTGCCGCCCGGGGGGCAGGGGGTTCGGATCAGCCCCAGCATTTT.

This clonotype came up a few times. A much larger clonotype is one base distant, so this may be a read error. The chain carries TRBV28 and TRBJ1-2; 7 nucleotides match TRBD1. Germline V gene lookup returns CDR1 MDHEN and CDR2 SYDVKM. The J segment lost 7 bases and the V segment lost 7 bases, leaving 6 bases of the junction unmatched. CDR3 length: 12 amino acids. CDR3 sequence (DNA): TGTGCCAGCAATTTGACAGGGCTTGGCTACACCTTC. Translated, it gives CASNLTGLGYTF.

This clonotype was recorded many times. The chain couples TRBV6-1 to TRBJ2-7, with 8 bases that match TRBD2. The CDR3 contains 13 residues. Germline CDR1 MNHNS, CDR2 SASEGT. The ends lost 10 bases at V and 6 bases at J; junction bases unmatched: 11. The chain's CDR3 is CATRVGGAIEQYF. For the CDR3, the DNA is TGTGCCACCCGCGTCGGGGGGGCCATCGAGCAGTACTTC.

The rearrangement uses TRBV9 and TRBJ2-5; TRBD1 matches at 7 bases. CDR1 SGDLS and CDR2 YYNGEE come from the germline V gene. V was pared by 0 bases and J by 5 bases, with 4 bases of the junction left unmatched. This CDR3 has 14 amino acids. CDR3 in amino acids: CASSVGFRGETQYF. The CDR3 coding sequence is TGTGCCAGCAGCGTAGGGTTCAGGGGGGAGACCCAGTACTTC.

The rearrangement uses TRBV20-1 and TRBJ1-5; 7 bases align to TRBD1. The junction had 19 bases not matched to a gene; V was cut back by 5 bases and J by 6 bases. CDR3 length: 17 amino acids. In germline, CDR1 is DFQATT, CDR2 SNEGSKA (reference sequence). CDR3 sequence (DNA): TGCAGTGCTCTCAGCCCTAGACAGGGCGTTCCTGCTCAGCCCCAGCATTTT. Amino acids: CSALSPRQGVPAQPQHF.

This clonotype was observed a few times. The chain couples TRBV6-2 or TRBV6-3 to TRBJ2-7, with D uncertain. CDR3 length equals 15 residues. V lost 4 bases and J 0 bases, leaving 13 bases between the germline ends. Per germline, CDR1 MNHEY and CDR2 SVGEGT. The CDR3 here is CASSSWTLSSYEQYF. DNA for the CDR3: TGTGCCAGCAGTTCTTGGACCCTGAGCTCCTACGAGCAGTACTTC.

To note about this clonotype: This may arise from a read error, as a much more abundant clone is one base away. This sequence joins TRBV20-1 and TRBJ2-2; no definite D call. The V gene lost 5 bases and the J gene lost 6 bases, with 16 bases spanning the gap. This CDR3 region has 14 residues. Germline V CDR1 and CDR2: DFQATT, SNEGSKA (reference sequence). This chain's CDR3 is CSARRLVPAGELFF. For the CDR3, the DNA is TGCAGTGCTCGAAGACTGGTACCGGCCGGGGAGCTGTTTTTT.

This clonotype was found many times. The rearrangement links TRBV19 to TRBJ2-7, with unresolved D. This CDR3 is built from 13 residues. V lost 3 bases, J lost 3 bases, and 9 bases lay in between. CDR1 and CDR2 from the germline V gene are LNHDA and SQIVND (reference sequence). CDR3 amino acids: CASSIRTFYEQYF. The CDR3 DNA reads TGTGCCAGTAGTATCCGGACCTTCTACGAGCAGTACTTC.

This clonotype was detected only a few times. This sequence joins TRBV7-3 and TRBJ2-1; D is ambiguous. V dropped 8 bases and J dropped 1 base, with 12 bases sitting between them. CDR1 SGHTA and CDR2 FQGTGA come from the germline V gene. The CDR3 extends over 14 amino acids. CDR3 DNA sequence: TGTGCCAGCGGGCTGGGTCCATCCTACAATGAGCAGTTCTTC. As protein: CASGLGPSYNEQFF.

This clonotype was counted at least ten times. V and J are TRBV2 and TRBJ1-1, with D possibly being TRBD1 (6 bases). Per the germline V gene, CDR1 is SNHLY and CDR2 is FYNNEI. V was cut by 3 bases and J by 4 bases, with 12 bases left in between. This CDR3 spans 14 amino acids. This CDR3 reads CASSEQGSSTEAFF. For the CDR3, the DNA is TGTGCCAGCAGTGAGCAGGGGTCGAGCACTGAAGCTTTCTTT.

The rearrangement uses TRBV9 and TRBJ1-2; tentatively, D is TRBD1 (6 bases). Germline V lookup: CDR1 SGDLS, CDR2 YYNGEE. The CDR3 runs to 15 residues. Trimming took off 4 bases at V and 0 bases at J, with 13 bases between the two ends. The CDR3 spells CASSPAGTPNYGYTF. Written as DNA, the CDR3 is TGTGCCAGCAGCCCGGCAGGGACACCTAACTATGGCTACACCTTC.

This clonotype was seen ten or more times. The gene calls are TRBV6-1 and TRBJ1-6; D unclear. Germline values: CDR1 MNHNS, CDR2 SASEGT. This CDR3 is built from 14 residues. V gave up 6 bases and J gave up 5 bases, with 11 bases separating them. The CDR3 reads CASRRTVNNSPLHF. The CDR3 region has the DNA TGTGCCAGCAGAAGGACTGTGAATAATTCACCCCTCCACTTT.

This clonotype has at least ten counts. The V gene is TRBV5-1, the J gene TRBJ2-6, with D hard to call. CDR3 length: 15 amino acids. Trimming took off 1 base at V and 0 bases at J, with 5 bases between the two ends. Per germline, CDR1 SGHRS and CDR2 YFSETQ. DNA of the CDR3: TGCGCCAGCAGCTTGTTCCTCTCTGGGGCCAACGTCCTGACTTTC. Its translation is CASSLFLSGANVLTF.

In this sample, this clonotype turned up a few times. J is TRBJ2-7 and V is TRBV7-6; no firm D call. The CDR3 has 15 residues. The ends were cut back, 3 bases at V and 1 base at J, with 13 bases in the middle. CDR1 SGHVS and CDR2 FNYEAQ come from the germline V gene. The CDR3 loop is CASSFLFGPSYEQYF. As DNA, the CDR3 is TGTGCCAGCAGCTTCCTCTTTGGACCATCCTACGAGCAGTACTTC.

This clonotype has at least ten counts. The rearrangement uses TRBV24-1 and TRBJ2-2, with no clear D. CDR1 is KGHDR and CDR2 is SFDVKD in the germline V gene. Trimming took off 3 bases at V and 0 bases at J, with 13 bases between the two ends. The length of the CDR3 is 17 residues. The CDR3 sequence: CATSDRIRRTNTGELFF. As DNA, the CDR3 is TGTGCCACCAGTGATAGGATTCGGCGCACGAACACCGGGGAGCTGTTTTTT.

In this sample, this clonotype turned up many times. This chain uses TRBV7-2 with TRBJ1-5; D remains ambiguous. CDR3 length: 14 amino acids. V was shortened by 7 bases and J by 4 bases, with 14 bases between the two germline ends. CDR1 and CDR2 from the germline V gene are SGHTA and FQGNSA. CDR3 region: CASTGPGGNQPQHF. The CDR3 coding sequence is TGTGCCAGCACCGGACCCGGCGGGAATCAGCCCCAGCATTTT.

This clonotype was counted ten times or more. V usage is TRBV28 and J usage is TRBJ2-7, with 7 bases matching TRBD2. This CDR3 is 14 amino acids long. Germline CDR1 reads MDHEN; CDR2 reads SYDVKM. The junction had 2 bases not matched to a gene; V was cut back by 3 bases and J by 0 bases. The DNA for the CDR3 is TGTGCCAGCAGTTTTGGGGGGGTCTCCTACGAGCAGTACTTC. Its protein is CASSFGGVSYEQYF.

This clonotype was observed a single time. The chain uses TRBV29-1 and TRBJ2-2; unclear D gene. Trimming took off 8 bases at V and 7 bases at J, with 17 bases between the two ends. Per the germline V gene, CDR1 is SQVTM and CDR2 is ANQGSEA. The CDR3 extends over 13 amino acids. The CDR3 reads CSPGFEYGGELFF. As DNA, the CDR3 is TGCAGCCCTGGATTTGAATACGGCGGGGAGCTGTTTTTT.

As to this clonotype: A much larger clonotype is one base distant, so this may be a read error. The chain carries TRBV29-1 and TRBJ2-5; no reliable D call. This CDR3 comprises 12 residues. The germline V and J ends were trimmed by 4 bases and 2 bases, with 8 bases remaining between them. From germline, CDR1 is SQVTM and CDR2 ANQGSEA. The CDR3, as DNA: TGCAGCGTTGCTGGAAAACAAGAGACCCAGTACTTC. This gives the protein CSVAGKQETQYF.

Many counts were recorded for this clonotype. The chain is built from TRBV28 and TRBJ2-7; TRBD1 aligns across 7 bases. Germline V gene lookup returns CDR1 MDHEN and CDR2 SYDVKM. The CDR3 spans 17 residues. Germline trimming cut 3 bases from V and 2 bases from J; bases unmatched to any gene: 13. Here the CDR3 reads CASSFLRGSEIAYEQYF. CDR3 bases: TGTGCCAGCAGTTTCCTCAGGGGGTCCGAGATAGCCTACGAGCAGTACTTC.

This clonotype was counted at least ten times. The chain recombines TRBV6-1 with TRBJ1-6, with TRBD1 as a possible D gene (5 bases). CDR3 length equals 13 residues. Germline V gene data show CDR1 as MNHNS and CDR2 as SASEGT. V lost 6 bases and J lost 10, with 13 bases in between. Here the CDR3 reads CASSWSRDSPLHF. The CDR3 nucleotides read TGTGCCAGCAGCTGGTCGAGGGACTCACCCCTCCACTTT.

The chain combines TRBV27 with TRBJ1-1, with unresolved D. This CDR3 has 18 amino acids. Germline CDR1 MNHEY, CDR2 SMNVEV (reference sequence). Trimming shortened V by 5 bases and J by 1 base, and 23 bases separated the two germline ends. This chain's CDR3 is CASSLPSGGPKGNTEAFF. In DNA form, the CDR3 reads TGTGCCAGCAGTCTCCCTTCGGGAGGGCCAAAAGGGAACACTGAAGCTTTCTTT.

A few counts support this clonotype. Here the CDR3 DNA reads TGTGCCAGCAGCTTAGTAGGACGTTTCGTTAGCTCCTACGAGCAGTACTTC. Protein product: CASSLVGRFVSSYEQYF. The V gene is TRBV11-2, the J gene TRBJ2-7; D not certain. Germline-derived CDR1 and CDR2 are SGHAT and FQNNGV. The V end lost 1 base, the J end lost 0 bases, and 16 bases lay between the germline ends. This CDR3 comprises 17 residues.

There are many counts of this clonotype. The chain combines TRBV10-3 with TRBJ1-1; maybe TRBD1 (5 bases). Germline CDR1 and CDR2: ENHRY and SYGVKD. This CDR3 contains 17 residues. V was trimmed by 11 bases and J by 1 base, leaving 26 bases between them. CDR3 coding DNA: TGTGCCTCAGGGTTAATCGATTATCCTCCGCCGAACACTGAAGCTTTCTTT. The encoded protein is CASGLIDYPPPNTEAFF.

The gene calls are TRBV13 and TRBJ2-7, with D perhaps given as TRBD1 or TRBD2 (5 bases each). Trimming took 5 bases from V and 6 from J, leaving 20 bases between them. This CDR3 contains 15 residues. Germline V gene sequence: CDR1 PRHDT, CDR2 FYEKMQ (reference sequence). The CDR3 DNA sequence: TGTGCCAGCAGCCAACTGGGACCCCACGAACGCGAGCAGTACTTC. It is translated as CASSQLGPHEREQYF. The full variable domain, completed using reference TRBV13 and TRBJ2-7, is AAGVIQSPRHLIKEKRETATLKCYPIPRHDTVYWYQQGPGQDPQFLISFYEKMQSDKGSIPDRFSAQQFSDYHSELNMSSLELGDSALYFCASSQLGPHEREQYFGPGTRLTVT.